This TCR beta chain was obtained from a study of CD8 T cells in Susac syndrome. Notes on this clonotype: Its specificity is unknown.

Reverse transcription of 0.5 to 1 ug RNA was performed with random hexamers. TCRdb re-derived calls from the immunoSEQ multiplex PCR reads in MiXCR, one entry per CDR3 protein. The data contain some 240,000 distinct CDR3 sequences, approximately 95% of them seen just once; the ten biggest clones take up 0.08% to 0.11%. V lost 3 bases, J lost 4 bases, and 11 bases lay in between. The CDR3 is 13 amino acids. The germline CDR1 and CDR2 sequences are SGHNT and YYREEE (reference sequence). Findings and limits, study-wide: In Susac patients, clonal expansion was not detected in CD4+ cells.

The sequenced material came from CD4+ T cells from PBMCs. V usage is TRBV5-4 and J usage is TRBJ2-7; the D gene is possibly TRBD2 (6 bases). The TCR comes from a human donor with Susac syndrome. The CDR3 nucleotides read TGTGCCAGCAGCTACGCGGCGGGGTACGAGCAGTACTTC. Protein product: CASSYAAGYEQYF.